The rows below give T cell receptor beta chains drawn from one sample of a study of post-analysis software for immune sequencing data. MiXCR, applied by TCRdb to the PCR reads, yields one record per CDR3 protein. The repertoire has 600,000 to 750,000 distinct CDR3 sequences, roughly three fifths of them found once; the top ten carry over 9%. Sequenced: blood. The receptors originated from a girl aged 2 to 9 with multiple sclerosis. CDR3s include the opening cysteine and the closing phenylalanine or tryptophan. D genes are given only for firm matches. Some rows mark clone size as missing; the rest say once, few, many or name a class of expanded clone.

length	V	size	J	D	CDR3	DNA
16	TRBV12-3/TRBV12-4	.	TRBJ1-2	.	CASRHPSGEGNYGYTF	TGTGCCAGCAGGCATCCATCTGGAGAGGGTAACTATGGCTACACCTTC
16	TRBV6-5	.	TRBJ2-7	.	CASSYSSSRGSYEQYF	TGTGCCAGCAGTTACTCGAGTTCTAGGGGGTCCTACGAGCAGTACTTC
11	TRBV6-2/TRBV6-3	few	TRBJ2-1	.	CASTSTNEQFF	TGTGCCAGCACCTCCACTAATGAGCAGTTCTTC
16	TRBV4-3	.	TRBJ2-1	.	CASSQEPLGSYNEQFF	TGCGCCAGCAGCCAAGAACCACTCGGCTCCTACAATGAGCAGTTCTTC
16	TRBV6-5	.	TRBJ1-1	.	CASSSTAVQGITEAFF	TGTGCCAGCAGTTCCACTGCGGTACAGGGCATCACTGAAGCTTTCTTT
14	TRBV4-1	.	TRBJ1-5	.	CASSQDQFNQPQHF	TGCGCCAGCAGCCAAGATCAGTTTAATCAGCCCCAGCATTTT
14	TRBV27	few	TRBJ1-1	.	CASSSQGWNTEAFF	TGTGCCAGCAGTTCTCAGGGGTGGAACACTGAAGCTTTCTTT
14	TRBV11-2	.	TRBJ1-2	.	CASSLSGGGYGYTF	TGTGCCAGCAGCTTAAGTGGGGGCGGGTATGGCTACACCTTC
14	TRBV12-3/TRBV12-4	.	TRBJ2-1	TRBD2	CASSSTSVYNEQFF	TGTGCCAGCAGTTCCACTAGCGTTTACAATGAGCAGTTCTTC
13	TRBV7-3	.	TRBJ1-1	.	CASQLRGNTEAFF	TGTGCCAGCCAACTCAGGGGGAACACTGAAGCTTTCTTT
15	TRBV5-1	.	TRBJ1-1	.	CASSLEWTLNTEAFF	TGCGCCAGCAGCTTGGAGTGGACCTTGAACACTGAAGCTTTCTTT
14	TRBV12-3/TRBV12-4	once	TRBJ2-1	TRBD2	CASSLSGIGDEQFF	TGTGCCAGCAGTCTTAGCGGGATAGGGGATGAGCAGTTCTTC
17	TRBV20-1	.	TRBJ2-1	.	CSARTYGRGFDYNEQFF	TGCAGTGCTAGAACTTACGGTCGGGGGTTTGACTACAATGAGCAGTTCTTC
13	TRBV6-5	.	TRBJ2-5	.	CASSRTWGSEQYF	TGTGCCAGCAGCCGGACTTGGGGGAGTGAGCAGTACTTC